This TCR beta chain is from a study of T cells in localized non-small cell lung cancer. V was trimmed by 1 base and J by 7 bases, leaving 11 bases between them. Germline V lookup: CDR1 MNHEY, CDR2 SVGAGI. There are 15 residues in the CDR3. This clone was found once. The antigen remains undetermined. TCRdb's table, derived via immunoSEQ multiplex PCR, lists solely in-frame clones and lacks some. The sample lists 31,000 or so clones, roughly 91% seen once, with 2.5% to 3% in the top ten. General observations from the study: Heterogeneity stays possible, as sequencing covered only one tumor region. Tumor showed lower T cell clonality than uninvolved adjacent lung, where it was highest.

V usage is TRBV6-5 and J usage is TRBJ1-6; D uncertain. The sequences come from peripheral blood, collected before any cancer treatment. The clonotype comes from a female donor of 60 years or more with stage I lung adenocarcinoma. The CDR3 DNA reads TGTGCCAGCAGTTACTGGGCCCGACGAAATTCACCCCTCCACTTT. It specifies CASSYWARRNSPLHF.